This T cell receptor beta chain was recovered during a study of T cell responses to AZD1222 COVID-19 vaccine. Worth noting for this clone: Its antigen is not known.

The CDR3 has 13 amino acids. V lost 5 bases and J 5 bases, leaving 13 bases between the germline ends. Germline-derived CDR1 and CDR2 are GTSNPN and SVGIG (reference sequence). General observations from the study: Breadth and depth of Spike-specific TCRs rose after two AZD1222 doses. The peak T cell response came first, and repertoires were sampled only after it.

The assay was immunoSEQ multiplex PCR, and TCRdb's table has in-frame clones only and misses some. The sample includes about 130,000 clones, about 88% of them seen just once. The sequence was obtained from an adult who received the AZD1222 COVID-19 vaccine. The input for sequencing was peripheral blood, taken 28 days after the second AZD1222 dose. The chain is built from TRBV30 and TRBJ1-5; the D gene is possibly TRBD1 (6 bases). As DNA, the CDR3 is TGTGCCTGGGCGATACAGGGTGATCAGCCCCAGCATTTT. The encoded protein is CAWAIQGDQPQHF.